These T cell receptor beta chains were read from a single sample in a study of beta chain features in type 1 diabetes. Here immunoSEQ multiplex PCR was the method, and the copy in TCRdb shows in-frame clones only, minus some. This sample has around 330,000 clones, with roughly 9.6% found just once. The sequencing input was naive CD4+ T cells from blood. These receptors originate from a woman between 25 and 40 years old in good health. The CDR3 runs from the conserved cysteine through the conserved F or W. A D gene is named only where the DNA matches it firmly. Size values are once, few and many counts, or a class for expanded clones, and some rows have none.

TRBV2	few	TRBJ2-1	TRBD2	TGTGCCAGCAGGGGGCGGGGGGATCGTAAGCAGTTCTTC	CASRGRGDRKQFF
TRBV7-2	few	TRBJ2-3	TRBD2	TGTGCCAGCAGCTTAGTGACTAGCTCAGATACGCAGTATTTT	CASSLVTSSDTQYF
TRBV25-1	-	TRBJ2-5	-	TGTGCCAGCAGTTCTACTCCGCAGACCCAGTACTTC	CASSSTPQTQYF
TRBV30	few	TRBJ2-1	TRBD1	TGTGCCTGGGCAACAGGGGAAGGCAATGAGCAGTTCTTC	CAWATGEGNEQFF
TRBV11-3	few	TRBJ2-1	-	TGTGCCAGCAGCTTAGGTAGTGAGCAGTTCTTC	CASSLGSEQFF
TRBV7-3	few	TRBJ2-1	TRBD2	TGTGCCAGCAGCGCAACCGGGACTAGGGGAAACAATGAGCAGTTCTTC	CASSATGTRGNNEQFF
TRBV10-3	few	TRBJ2-3	-	TGTGCCATCAGTGCTGGGAGCCCACCAGATACGCAGTATTTT	CAISAGSPPDTQYF
TRBV11-1	-	TRBJ2-1	TRBD2	TGTGCCAGCAGCCCCCCCCCGGGACTAGCGGGAGGTGCCTACAATGAGCAGTTCTTC	CASSPPPGLAGGAYNEQFF
TRBV30	-	TRBJ1-1	TRBD1	TGTGCCGGACAAACAGGGGTAGGCATTGAAGCTTTCTTT	CAGQTGVGIEAFF
TRBV5-4	-	TRBJ2-3	TRBD2	TGTGCCAGCAGCTTGGGGGGACTAACCAGACTTAGCACAGATACGCAGTATTTT	CASSLGGLTRLSTDTQYF
TRBV27	few	TRBJ2-5	TRBD2	TGTGCCAGCAGCAAAGCGGGAGGGCCATGGGAGACCCAGTACTTC	CASSKAGGPWETQYF
TRBV6-5	-	TRBJ1-2	TRBD1	TGTGCCAGCAGTTACGGACAGGGAAGGAATGGCTACACCTTC	CASSYGQGRNGYTF
TRBV28	few	TRBJ1-5	TRBD1	TGTGCCAGCAGTTCTCCGGACAGGGAGCAGCCCCAGCATTTT	CASSSPDREQPQHF
TRBV9	few	TRBJ2-2	TRBD1	TGTGCCAGCAGCAGATTTACCGGGACAGGGAACACCGGGGAGCTGTTTTTT	CASSRFTGTGNTGELFF
TRBV14	-	TRBJ2-3	-	TGTGCCAGCAGGTCCGTAGCACATACGCAGTATTTT	CASRSVAHTQYF
TRBV11-1	-	TRBJ2-1	TRBD2	TGTGCCAGCAGCACGAGTGGACTAGCGGCCTCTATCGCGCAGTTCTTC	CASSTSGLAASIAQFF
TRBV6-5	-	TRBJ2-4	-	TGTGCCAGCAGTACCAGGACAGCCAGTGTTCAGTACTTC	CASSTRTASVQYF
TRBV7-9	few	TRBJ2-7	TRBD1	TGTGCCAGCAGCGGGGACAGGGGTTTCCACGAGCAGTACTTC	CASSGDRGFHEQYF
TRBV7-6	-	TRBJ2-3	TRBD2	TGTGCCAGCAGCTTGGAGCGGGGGTATAGCACAGATACGCAGTATTTT	CASSLERGYSTDTQYF
TRBV4-3	few	TRBJ2-3	-	TGCGCCAGCAGCCATCGAACGGGAGCGGTAGATACGCAGTATTTT	CASSHRTGAVDTQYF
TRBV28	-	TRBJ2-2	-	TGTGCCAGCAGTTCCCCGACCGGGGAGCTGTTTTTT	CASSSPTGELFF
TRBV9	-	TRBJ2-7	TRBD2	TGTGCCAGCAGCAAGCTAGCGGGGGGAACCTACGAGCAGTACTTC	CASSKLAGGTYEQYF
TRBV7-3	-	TRBJ2-1	TRBD2	TGTGCCAGCAGACTATCCGGGACTAGCGGGCCGGAGGGGCAGTTCTTC	CASRLSGTSGPEGQFF
TRBV29-1	few	TRBJ1-4	TRBD1	TGCAGCGCGGGAAGGGGACAGGGTGATGAAAAACTGTTTTTT	CSAGRGQGDEKLFF
TRBV5-1	-	TRBJ2-7	TRBD2	TGCGCCAGCAGCGTTGCCTGGGGACTAGCGGGGATACAAGAGCAGTACTTC	CASSVAWGLAGIQEQYF
TRBV5-1	once	TRBJ2-7	TRBD2	TGCGCCAGCAGCACTCGACTAGCGGGAGGAAGCCGCGAGCAGTACTTC	CASSTRLAGGSREQYF
TRBV15	few	TRBJ2-7	-	TGTGCCACCAGCAGAGTGCAGAGAGGTTACGAGCAGTACTTC	CATSRVQRGYEQYF
TRBV7-2	-	TRBJ2-7	TRBD2	TGTGCCAGCAGAAATAACCTCGGGACTACCTACGAGCAGTACTTC	CASRNNLGTTYEQYF
TRBV2	-	TRBJ2-1	-	TGTGCCAGCAGCGTCTACAATGAGCAGTTCTTC	CASSVYNEQFF
TRBV5-4	-	TRBJ2-7	TRBD2	TGTGCCAGCGGACTAGCGGGAGCCGACGAGCAGTACTTC	CASGLAGADEQYF
TRBV14	few	TRBJ2-3	-	TGTGCCAGCAGTGCAAGACTAGATGGCACAGATACGCAGTATTTT	CASSARLDGTDTQYF
TRBV4-3	-	TRBJ2-1	TRBD2	TGCGCCAGCAGCCAGCCCAGCGGGAGACTTGACAATGAGCAGTTCTTC	CASSQPSGRLDNEQFF
TRBV19	-	TRBJ2-1	-	TGTGCCAGTACCGTAACTAGTCTCTCCTACAATGAGCAGTTCTTC	CASTVTSLSYNEQFF
TRBV28	few	TRBJ2-5	TRBD1	TGTGCCAGCAGTTCCCCGGGACAGGGGGAAGAGACCCAGTACTTC	CASSSPGQGEETQYF
TRBV6-6	-	TRBJ2-5	TRBD1	TGTGCCAGCAGCCCCGGGACAGCCTCCCAAGAGGCCCAGTACTTC	CASSPGTASQEAQYF
TRBV14	-	TRBJ1-4	-	TGTGCCAGCAGCCAAGAGGAGGGCCCGCGGGAAAAACTGTTTTTT	CASSQEEGPREKLFF
TRBV11-2	-	TRBJ1-1	TRBD1	TGTGCCAGCAGCCCCTGGACAGGGGAGAACACTGAAGCTTTCTTT	CASSPWTGENTEAFF
TRBV19	few	TRBJ1-5	-	TGTGCCAGTAGTATCATCGGGGGCAATCAGCCCCAGCATTTT	CASSIIGGNQPQHF
TRBV30	-	TRBJ2-3	TRBD2	TGTGCCTGGAGTTCGGCCCGGACTAGCGGGTTGCCAGATACGCAGTATTTT	CAWSSARTSGLPDTQYF